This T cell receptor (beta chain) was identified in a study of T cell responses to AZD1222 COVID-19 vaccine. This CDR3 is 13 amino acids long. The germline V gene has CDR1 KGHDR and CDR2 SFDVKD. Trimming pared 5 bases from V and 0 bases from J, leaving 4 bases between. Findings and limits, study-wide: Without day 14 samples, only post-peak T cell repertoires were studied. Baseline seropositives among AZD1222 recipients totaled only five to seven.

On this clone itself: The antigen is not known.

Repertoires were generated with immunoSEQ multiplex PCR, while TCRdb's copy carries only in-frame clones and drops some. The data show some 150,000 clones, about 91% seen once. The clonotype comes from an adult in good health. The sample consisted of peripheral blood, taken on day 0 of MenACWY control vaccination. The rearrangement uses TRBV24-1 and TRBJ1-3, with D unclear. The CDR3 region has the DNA TGTGCCACCAGTGCCCCCTCTGGAAACACCATATATTTT. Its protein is CATSAPSGNTIYF.